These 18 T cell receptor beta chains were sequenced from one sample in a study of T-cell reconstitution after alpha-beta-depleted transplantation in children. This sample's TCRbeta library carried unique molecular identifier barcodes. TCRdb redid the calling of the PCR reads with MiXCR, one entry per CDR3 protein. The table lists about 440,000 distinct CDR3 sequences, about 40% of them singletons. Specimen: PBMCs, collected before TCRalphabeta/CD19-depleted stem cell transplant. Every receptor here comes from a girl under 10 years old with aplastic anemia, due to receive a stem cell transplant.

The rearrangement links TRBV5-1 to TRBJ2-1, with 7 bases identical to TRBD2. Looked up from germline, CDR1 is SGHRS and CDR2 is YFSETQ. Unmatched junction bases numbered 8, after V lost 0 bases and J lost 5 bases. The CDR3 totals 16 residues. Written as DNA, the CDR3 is TGCGCCAGCAGCTTGGACACTAGCGTCGGGGACAATGAGCAGTTCTTC. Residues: CASSLDTSVGDNEQFF. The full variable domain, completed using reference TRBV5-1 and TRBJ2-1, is KAGVTQTPRYLIKTRGQQVTLSCSPISGHRSVSWYQQTPGQGLQFLFEYFSETQRNKGNFPGRFSGRQFSNSRSEMNVSTLELGDSALYLCASSLDTSVGDNEQFFGPGTRLTVL.

The CDR3 loop is CSASLAGSYEQYF. CDR3 DNA sequence: TGCAGTGCCTCCTTAGCGGGCTCCTACGAGCAGTACTTC. The chain links TRBV20-1 to TRBJ2-7, with 7 positions matching TRBD2. The CDR3 is 13 residues long. V dropped 6 bases and J dropped 0; count of bases not matched to a gene: 5. Germline V gives CDR1 DFQATT, CDR2 SNEGSKA (reference sequence).

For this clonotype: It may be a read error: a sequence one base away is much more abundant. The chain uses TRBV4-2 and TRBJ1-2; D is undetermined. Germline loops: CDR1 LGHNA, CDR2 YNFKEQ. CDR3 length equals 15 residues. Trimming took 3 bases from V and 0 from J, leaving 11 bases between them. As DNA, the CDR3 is TGTGCCAGCAGCCAGGCCGAACTGCCTAACTATGGCTACACCTTC. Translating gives CASSQAELPNYGYTF.

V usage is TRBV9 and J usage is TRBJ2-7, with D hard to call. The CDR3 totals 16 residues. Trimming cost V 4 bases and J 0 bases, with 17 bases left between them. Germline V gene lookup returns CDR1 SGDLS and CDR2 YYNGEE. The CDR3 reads CASSPSQWGSSYEQYF. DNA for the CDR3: TGTGCCAGCAGCCCGAGTCAGTGGGGAAGCTCCTACGAGCAGTACTTC.

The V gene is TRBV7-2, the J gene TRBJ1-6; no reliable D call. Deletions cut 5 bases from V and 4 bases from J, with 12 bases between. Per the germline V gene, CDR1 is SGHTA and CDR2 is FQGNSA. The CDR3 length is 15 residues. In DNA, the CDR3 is TGTGCCAGCAGCCCAGAGAGCACTTATAATTCACCCCTCCACTTT. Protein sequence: CASSPESTYNSPLHF.

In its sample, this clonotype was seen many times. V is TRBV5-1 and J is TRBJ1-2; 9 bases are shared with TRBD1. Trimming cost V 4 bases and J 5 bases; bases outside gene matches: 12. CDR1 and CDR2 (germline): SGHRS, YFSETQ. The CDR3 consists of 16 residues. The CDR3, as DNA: TGCGCCAGCAGCATGTCCGGGACAGGGTCTCTGTATGGCTACACCTTC. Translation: CASSMSGTGSLYGYTF. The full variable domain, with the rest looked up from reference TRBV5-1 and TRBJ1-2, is KAGVTQTPRYLIKTRGQQVTLSCSPISGHRSVSWYQQTPGQGLQFLFEYFSETQRNKGNFPGRFSGRQFSNSRSEMNVSTLELGDSALYLCASSMSGTGSLYGYTFGSGTRLTVV.

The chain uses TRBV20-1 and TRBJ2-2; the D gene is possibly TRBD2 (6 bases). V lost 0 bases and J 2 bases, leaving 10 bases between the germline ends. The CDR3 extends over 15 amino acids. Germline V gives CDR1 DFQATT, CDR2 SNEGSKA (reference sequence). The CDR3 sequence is CSARDWRVNTGELFF. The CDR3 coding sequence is TGCAGTGCTAGAGATTGGAGGGTAAACACCGGGGAGCTGTTTTTT.

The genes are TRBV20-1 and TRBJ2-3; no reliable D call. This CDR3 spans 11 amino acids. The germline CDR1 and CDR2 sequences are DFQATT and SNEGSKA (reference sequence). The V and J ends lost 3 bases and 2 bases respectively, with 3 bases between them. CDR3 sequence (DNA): TGCAGTGCTAGCCACACAGATACGCAGTATTTT. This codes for CSASHTDTQYF.

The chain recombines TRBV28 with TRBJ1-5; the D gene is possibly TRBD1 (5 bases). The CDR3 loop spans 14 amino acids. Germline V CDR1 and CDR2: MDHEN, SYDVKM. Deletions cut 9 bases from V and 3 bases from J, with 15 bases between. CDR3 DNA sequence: TGTGCCAGTCTCGGGGCGGGTAACAATCAGCCCCAGCATTTT. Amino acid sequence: CASLGAGNNQPQHF.

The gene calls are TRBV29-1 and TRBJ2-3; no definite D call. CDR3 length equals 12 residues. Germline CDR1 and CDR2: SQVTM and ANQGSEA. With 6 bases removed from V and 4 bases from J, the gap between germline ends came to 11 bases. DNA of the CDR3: TGCAGCGTAGCCCTAGTAGCAGATACGCAGTATTTT. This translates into CSVALVADTQYF.

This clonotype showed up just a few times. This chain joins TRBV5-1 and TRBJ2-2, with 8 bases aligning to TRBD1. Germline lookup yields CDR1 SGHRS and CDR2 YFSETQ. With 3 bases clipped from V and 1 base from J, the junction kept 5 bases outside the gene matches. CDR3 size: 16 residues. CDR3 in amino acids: CASSWTGLGNTGELFF. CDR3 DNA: TGCGCCAGCAGCTGGACAGGGCTGGGGAACACCGGGGAGCTGTTTTTT.

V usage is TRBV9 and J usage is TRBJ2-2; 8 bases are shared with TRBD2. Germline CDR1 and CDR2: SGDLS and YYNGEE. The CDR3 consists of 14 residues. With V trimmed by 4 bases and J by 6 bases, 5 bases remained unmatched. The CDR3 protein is CASSPRGGAGELFF. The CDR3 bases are TGTGCCAGCAGCCCCCGGGGGGGAGCCGGGGAGCTGTTTTTT.

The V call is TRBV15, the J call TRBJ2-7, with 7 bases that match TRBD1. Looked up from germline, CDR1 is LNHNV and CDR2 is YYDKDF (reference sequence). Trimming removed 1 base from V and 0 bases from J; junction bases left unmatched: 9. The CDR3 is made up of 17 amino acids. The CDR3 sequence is CATSRVPTGSRSYEQYF. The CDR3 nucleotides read TGTGCCACCAGCAGAGTACCGACAGGGAGTCGCTCCTACGAGCAGTACTTC.

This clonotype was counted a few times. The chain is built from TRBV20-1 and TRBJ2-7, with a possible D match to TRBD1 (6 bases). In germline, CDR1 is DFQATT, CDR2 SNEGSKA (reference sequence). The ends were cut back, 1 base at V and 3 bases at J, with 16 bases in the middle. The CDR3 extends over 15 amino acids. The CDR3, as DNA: TGCAGTGCTAGAGGGACGCAGGGACACGGCTACGAGCAGTACTTC. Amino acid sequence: CSARGTQGHGYEQYF.

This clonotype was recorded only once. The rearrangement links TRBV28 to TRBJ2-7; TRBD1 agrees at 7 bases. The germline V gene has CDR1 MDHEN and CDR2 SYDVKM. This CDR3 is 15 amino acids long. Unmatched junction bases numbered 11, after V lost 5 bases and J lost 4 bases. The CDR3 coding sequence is TGTGCCAGCAGTCTCCGGGACAGTTCTCTTTACGAGCAGTACTTC. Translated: CASSLRDSSLYEQYF.

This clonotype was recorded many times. The CDR3 nucleotides read TGTGCCACCAGCAGAGATAAGGGACAAATCGACACCATATATTTT. Amino acid sequence: CATSRDKGQIDTIYF. The chain is built from TRBV15 and TRBJ1-3; the D gene is possibly TRBD1 (6 bases). This CDR3 is 15 amino acids long. CDR1 and CDR2 (germline): LNHNV, YYDKDF (reference sequence). Trimming removed 0 bases at V and 8 bases at J, with 14 bases between.

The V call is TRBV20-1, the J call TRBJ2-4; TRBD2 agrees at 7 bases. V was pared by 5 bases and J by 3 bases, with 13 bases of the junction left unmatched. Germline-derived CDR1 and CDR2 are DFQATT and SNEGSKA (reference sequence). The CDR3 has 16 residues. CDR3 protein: CSAGDYWRGDKNIQYF. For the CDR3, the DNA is TGCAGTGCTGGGGACTACTGGCGGGGCGACAAAAACATTCAGTACTTC.

The CDR3 protein is CASSGFPLGEKLFF. CDR3 nucleotides: TGTGCCAGCAGCGGGTTCCCCCTGGGAGAAAAACTGTTTTTT. This chain uses TRBV27 with TRBJ1-4; no definite D call. This CDR3 region has 14 residues. From germline, CDR1 is MNHEY and CDR2 SMNVEV (reference sequence). The V gene lost 6 bases and the J gene lost 8 bases, with 16 bases spanning the gap.